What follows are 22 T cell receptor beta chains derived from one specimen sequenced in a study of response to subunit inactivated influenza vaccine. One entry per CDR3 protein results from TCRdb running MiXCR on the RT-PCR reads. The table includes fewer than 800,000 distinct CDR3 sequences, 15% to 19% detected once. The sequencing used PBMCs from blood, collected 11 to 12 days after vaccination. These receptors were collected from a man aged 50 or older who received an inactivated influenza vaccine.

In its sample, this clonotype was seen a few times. CDR3 in DNA: TGTGCCAGCAGAAGCTACGCAGGGGGTGCCTACAATGAGCAGTTCTTC. It is translated as CASRSYAGGAYNEQFF. J is TRBJ2-1 and V is TRBV12-3 or TRBV12-4, with TRBD1 identical over 7 bases. V lost 6 bases and J lost 2; bases outside the gene matches: 10. This CDR3 comprises 16 residues.

This CDR3 reads CSATGLAERTDTQYF. The CDR3 coding sequence is TGCAGTGCTACTGGACTAGCGGAACGCACAGATACGCAGTATTTT. This chain joins TRBV20-1 and TRBJ2-3; TRBD2 aligns across 10 bases. The CDR3 sequence is 15 residues long. V gave up 4 bases and J gave up 1 base; unmatched junction bases: 5. CDR1 and CDR2 from the germline V gene are DFQATT and SNEGSKA (reference sequence).

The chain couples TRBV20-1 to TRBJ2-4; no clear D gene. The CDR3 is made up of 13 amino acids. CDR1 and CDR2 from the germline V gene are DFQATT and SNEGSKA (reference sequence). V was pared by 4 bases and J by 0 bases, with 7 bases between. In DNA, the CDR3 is TGCAGTGCTAACAGTTTAGCCAAAAACATTCAGTACTTC. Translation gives CSANSLAKNIQYF.

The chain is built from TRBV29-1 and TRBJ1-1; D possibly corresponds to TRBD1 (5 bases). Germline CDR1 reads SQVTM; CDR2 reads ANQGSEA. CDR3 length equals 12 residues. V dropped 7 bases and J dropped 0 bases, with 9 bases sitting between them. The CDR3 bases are TGCAGCGGGGGACCGTTGAACACTGAAGCTTTCTTT. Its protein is CSGGPLNTEAFF.

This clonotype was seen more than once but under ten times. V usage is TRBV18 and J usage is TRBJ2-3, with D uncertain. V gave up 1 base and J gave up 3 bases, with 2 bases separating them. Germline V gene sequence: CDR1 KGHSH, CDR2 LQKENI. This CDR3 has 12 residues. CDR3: CASSPQTDTQYF. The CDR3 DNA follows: TGTGCCAGCTCACCACAGACAGATACGCAGTATTTT.

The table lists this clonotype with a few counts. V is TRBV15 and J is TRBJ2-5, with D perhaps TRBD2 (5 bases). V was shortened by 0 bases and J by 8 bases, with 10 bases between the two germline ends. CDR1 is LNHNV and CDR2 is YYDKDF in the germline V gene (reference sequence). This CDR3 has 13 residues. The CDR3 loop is CATSRDRGRTQYF. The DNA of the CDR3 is TGTGCCACCAGCAGAGATCGAGGGAGAACCCAGTACTTC.

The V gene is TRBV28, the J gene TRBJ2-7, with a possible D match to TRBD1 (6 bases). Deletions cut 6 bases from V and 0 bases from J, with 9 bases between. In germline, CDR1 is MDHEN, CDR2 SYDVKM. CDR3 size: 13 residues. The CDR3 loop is CASRGTLSYEQYF. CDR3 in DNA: TGTGCCAGCAGAGGGACACTCTCCTACGAGCAGTACTTC.

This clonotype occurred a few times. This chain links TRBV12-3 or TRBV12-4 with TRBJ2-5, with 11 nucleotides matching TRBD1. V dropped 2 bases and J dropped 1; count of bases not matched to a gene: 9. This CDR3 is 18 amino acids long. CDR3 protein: CASSLFPTGTGGQETQYF. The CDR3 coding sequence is TGTGCCAGCAGTTTATTCCCTACCGGGACAGGGGGCCAAGAGACCCAGTACTTC.

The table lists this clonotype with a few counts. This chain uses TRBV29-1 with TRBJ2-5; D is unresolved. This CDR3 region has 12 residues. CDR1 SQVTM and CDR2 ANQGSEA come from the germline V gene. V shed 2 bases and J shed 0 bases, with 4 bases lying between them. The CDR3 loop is CSVESNQETQYF. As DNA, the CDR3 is TGCAGCGTTGAATCGAACCAAGAGACCCAGTACTTC.

CDR3: CASSSPQAYEQYF. CDR3 bases: TGCGCCAGCAGCTCGCCACAAGCTTACGAGCAGTACTTC. The chain uses TRBV5-1 and TRBJ2-7; unclear D gene. The V end was cut by 3 bases, the J end by 4 bases, with 11 bases between. CDR3 length equals 13 residues. Germline lookup yields CDR1 SGHRS and CDR2 YFSETQ.

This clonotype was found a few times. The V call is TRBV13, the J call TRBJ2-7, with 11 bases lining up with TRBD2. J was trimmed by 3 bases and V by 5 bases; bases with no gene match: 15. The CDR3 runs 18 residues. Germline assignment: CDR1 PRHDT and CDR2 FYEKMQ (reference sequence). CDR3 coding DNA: TGTGCCAGCAGCCCCCCCGGGACTAGCGGACACCCGTTCTACGAGCAGTACTTC. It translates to CASSPPGTSGHPFYEQYF.

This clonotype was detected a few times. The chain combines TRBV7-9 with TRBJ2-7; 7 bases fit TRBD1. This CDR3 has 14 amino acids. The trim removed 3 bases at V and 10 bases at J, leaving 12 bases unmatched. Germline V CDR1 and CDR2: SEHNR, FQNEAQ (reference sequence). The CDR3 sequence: CASSLETGSVDQYF. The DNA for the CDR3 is TGTGCCAGCAGCTTGGAGACAGGGTCCGTCGATCAGTACTTC.

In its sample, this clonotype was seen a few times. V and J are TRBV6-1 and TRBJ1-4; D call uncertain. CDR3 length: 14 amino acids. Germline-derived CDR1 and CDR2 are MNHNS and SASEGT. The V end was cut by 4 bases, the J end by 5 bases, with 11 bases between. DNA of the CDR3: TGTGCCAGCAGTGCCAGACCCAGGAATGAAAAACTGTTTTTT. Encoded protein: CASSARPRNEKLFF.

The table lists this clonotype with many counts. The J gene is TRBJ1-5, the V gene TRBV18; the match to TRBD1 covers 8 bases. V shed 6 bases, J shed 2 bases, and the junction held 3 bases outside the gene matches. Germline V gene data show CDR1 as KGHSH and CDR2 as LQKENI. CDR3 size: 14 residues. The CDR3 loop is CASSETGGNQPQHF. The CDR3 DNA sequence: TGTGCCAGCTCGGAGACAGGGGGCAATCAGCCCCAGCATTTT.

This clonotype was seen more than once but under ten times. The CDR3 is CASSPDVSRRETQYF. CDR3 sequence (DNA): TGTGCCAGCAGTCCAGATGTCAGCCGGCGGGAGACCCAGTACTTC. This chain connects TRBV7-2 to TRBJ2-5, with unresolved D. The V and J ends lost 6 bases and 5 bases respectively, with 19 bases between them. CDR1 is SGHTA, CDR2 FQGNSA, per germline. The CDR3 has 15 amino acids.

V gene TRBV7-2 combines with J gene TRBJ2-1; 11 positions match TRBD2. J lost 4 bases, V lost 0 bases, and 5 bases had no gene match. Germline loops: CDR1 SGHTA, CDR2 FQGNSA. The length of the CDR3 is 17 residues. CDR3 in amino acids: CASSLAVLAGGYNEQFF. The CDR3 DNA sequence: TGTGCCAGCAGCTTAGCGGTGCTAGCGGGAGGATACAATGAGCAGTTCTTC.

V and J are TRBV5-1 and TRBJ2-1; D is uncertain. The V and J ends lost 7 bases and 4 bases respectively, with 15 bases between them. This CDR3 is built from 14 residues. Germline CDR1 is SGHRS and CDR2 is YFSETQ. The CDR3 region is CASFPGMGYNEQFF. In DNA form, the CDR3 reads TGCGCCAGCTTTCCGGGTATGGGTTACAATGAGCAGTTCTTC.

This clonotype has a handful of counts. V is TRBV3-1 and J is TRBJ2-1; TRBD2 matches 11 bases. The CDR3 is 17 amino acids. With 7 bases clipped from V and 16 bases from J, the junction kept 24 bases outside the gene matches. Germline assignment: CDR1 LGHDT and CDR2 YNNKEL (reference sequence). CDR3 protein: CASTPGGVLAGGSASFF. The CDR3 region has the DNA TGTGCCAGCACCCCCGGCGGGGTTCTAGCGGGAGGCAGTGCGAGCTTCTTC.

The DNA for the CDR3 is TGTGCCAGCAGACCATACAGGGAACAAGAGACCCAGTACTTC. This encodes CASRPYREQETQYF. The gene calls are TRBV12-3 or TRBV12-4 and TRBJ2-5; D possibly corresponds to TRBD1 (6 bases). The ends were cut back, 6 bases at V and 2 bases at J, with 13 bases in the middle. The length of the CDR3 is 14 residues.

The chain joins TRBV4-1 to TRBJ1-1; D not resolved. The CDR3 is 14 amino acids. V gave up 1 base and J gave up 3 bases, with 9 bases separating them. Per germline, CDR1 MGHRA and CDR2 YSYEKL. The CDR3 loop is CASSQGPWYTEAFF. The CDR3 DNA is TGCGCCAGCAGCCAAGGCCCTTGGTACACTGAAGCTTTCTTT.

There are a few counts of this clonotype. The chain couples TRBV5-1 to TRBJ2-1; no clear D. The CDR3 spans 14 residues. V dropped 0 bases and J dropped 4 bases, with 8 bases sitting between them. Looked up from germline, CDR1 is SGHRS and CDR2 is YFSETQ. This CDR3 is CASSLGQEYNEQFF. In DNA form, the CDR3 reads TGCGCCAGCAGCTTGGGCCAGGAATACAATGAGCAGTTCTTC.

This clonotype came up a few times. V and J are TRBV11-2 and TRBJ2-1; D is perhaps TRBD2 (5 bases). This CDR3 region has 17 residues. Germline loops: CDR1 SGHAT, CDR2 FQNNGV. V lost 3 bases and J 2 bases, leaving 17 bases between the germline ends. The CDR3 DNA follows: TGTGCCAGCAGCTTTCTCACCGACGCGGGCGCCTACAATGAGCAGTTCTTC. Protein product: CASSFLTDAGAYNEQFF.